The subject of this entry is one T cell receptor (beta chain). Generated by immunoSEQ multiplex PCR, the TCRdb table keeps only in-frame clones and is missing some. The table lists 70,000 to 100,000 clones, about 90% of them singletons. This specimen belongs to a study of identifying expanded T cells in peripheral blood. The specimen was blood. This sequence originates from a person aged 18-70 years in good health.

CDR3 amino acids: CAISEYEQWGYGYTF. As DNA, the CDR3 is TGTGCCATCAGTGAATACGAACAGTGGGGCTATGGCTACACCTTC. The chain carries TRBV10-3 and TRBJ1-2; no definite D call. The ends were cut back, 3 bases at V and 4 bases at J, with 15 bases in the middle. There are 15 residues in the CDR3. CDR1 is ENHRY and CDR2 is SYGVKD in the germline V gene.